The 18 T cell receptor beta chains below come from one sample, sequenced in a study of CD8+CD57+ T cells in acquired aplastic anemia. Profiles of TCR beta VDJ and CDR3 were generated from a genomic DNA template. TCRdb itself ran the reads through MiXCR, one entry per CDR3 protein. The table shows around 190,000 distinct CDR3 sequences, with 48% occurring only once. Sequencing involved patients with CD8+CD57+ cell expansion previously shown by flow cytometry. Specimen: sorted CD4+, CD8+, or CD8+CD57+ T cells (not recorded which) from PBMCs. These receptors were taken from a human donor with aplastic anemia.

This clonotype came up many times. The chain uses TRBV6-1 and TRBJ2-2, with 7 bases lining up with TRBD1. V lost 8 bases, J lost 1 base, and 4 bases stayed unmatched. The CDR3 is 14 residues long. Germline CDR1 and CDR2: MNHNS and SASEGT. The CDR3 DNA reads TGTGCCAGCGGAGGACAGGTGAACACCGGGGAGCTGTTTTTT. The encoded protein is CASGGQVNTGELFF.

This clonotype was recorded at least ten times. This chain joins TRBV7-9 and TRBJ2-7; either TRBD1 or TRBD2 may supply D (5 bases each). The ends were cut back, 4 bases at V and 2 bases at J, with 15 bases in the middle. The germline CDR1 and CDR2 sequences are SEHNR and FQNEAQ (reference sequence). The CDR3 extends over 15 amino acids. CDR3 residues: CASSYGAAQAYEQYF. The DNA for the CDR3 is TGTGCCAGCAGCTACGGGGCGGCACAGGCCTACGAGCAGTACTTC.

This chain uses TRBV2 with TRBJ1-2, with a tentative D call TRBD1 (5 bases). Trimming cost V 6 bases and J 4 bases, with 18 bases left between them. Germline V lookup: CDR1 SNHLY, CDR2 FYNNEI. The CDR3 loop spans 15 amino acids. As DNA, the CDR3 is TGTGCCAGCAGAAGGGTAGCGGGGGGAACCTATGGCTACACCTTC. This encodes CASRRVAGGTYGYTF.

This chain joins TRBV20-1 and TRBJ2-7, with 14 bases identical to TRBD2. The CDR3 is 17 amino acids. Germline V gene data show CDR1 as DFQATT and CDR2 as SNEGSKA (reference sequence). V trimming: 0 bases; J trimming: 4 bases; junction bases outside the gene matches: 8. Written as DNA, the CDR3 is TGCAGTGCTAGAGACCATTTGGGGACTAGCGGGAGTTACGAGCAGTACTTC. Translation gives CSARDHLGTSGSYEQYF.

In this sample, this clonotype turned up many times. The chain uses TRBV10-2 and TRBJ2-3; no clear D gene. The V gene lost 4 bases and the J gene lost 0 bases, with 11 bases spanning the gap. CDR3 size: 15 residues. Germline assignment: CDR1 WSHSY and CDR2 SAAADI. The CDR3 region has the DNA TGCGCCAGCAGTGGAGGTAGAGGTAGCACAGATACGCAGTATTTT. Translated: CASSGGRGSTDTQYF.

This chain uses TRBV30 with TRBJ2-1; 10 bases agree with TRBD1. V shed 5 bases, J shed 6 bases, and the junction held 4 bases outside the gene matches. Germline V gene data show CDR1 as GTSNPN and CDR2 as SVGIG (reference sequence). The CDR3 is 13 amino acids. CDR3 region: CAWGRDRGNEQFF. The DNA of the CDR3 is TGTGCCTGGGGCCGGGACAGGGGCAATGAGCAGTTCTTC.

The chain has TRBV29-1 and TRBJ2-7; D possibly matches TRBD1 or TRBD2 (5 bases each). CDR1 and CDR2 from the germline V gene are SQVTM and ANQGSEA. V was shortened by 8 bases and J by 6 bases, with 23 bases between the two germline ends. The CDR3 consists of 14 residues. The CDR3 sequence is CSLGLAGTNTEQYF. Here the CDR3 DNA reads TGCAGCTTAGGATTGGCAGGGACGAACACCGAGCAGTACTTC.

The chain is built from TRBV19 and TRBJ1-3; D is perhaps TRBD1 (6 bases). Trimming pared 4 bases from V and 0 bases from J, leaving 7 bases between. Per germline, CDR1 LNHDA and CDR2 SQIVND (reference sequence). This CDR3 contains 14 residues. CDR3 coding DNA: TGTGCCAGTAGTAGACAGGTCTCTGGAAACACCATATATTTT. Residues: CASSRQVSGNTIYF.

Many counts were recorded for this clonotype. The chain uses TRBV5-6 and TRBJ1-1; D gene uncertain. The V end lost 4 bases, the J end lost 2 bases, and 12 bases lay between the germline ends. CDR1 and CDR2 from the germline V gene are SGHDT and YYEEEE. The CDR3 is 14 residues long. CDR3 in DNA: TGTGCCAGCAGCCTTATTGACTCAAACACTGAAGCTTTCTTT. Protein: CASSLIDSNTEAFF. Drawing the rest from reference TRBV5-6 and TRBJ1-1, the complete variable domain is DAGVTQSPTHLIKTRGQQVTLRCSPKSGHDTVSWYQQALGQGPQFIFQYYEEEERQRGNFPDRFSGHQFPNYSSELNVNALLLGDSALYLCASSLIDSNTEAFFGQGTRLTVV.

This chain uses TRBV7-9 with TRBJ1-4, with no clear D. V dropped 1 base and J dropped 8 bases, with 5 bases sitting between them. The germline V gene encodes CDR1 SEHNR and CDR2 FQNEAQ (reference sequence). The CDR3 sequence is 12 residues long. CDR3 nucleotides: TGTGCCAGCAGCTTAGGGACCGAAAAACTGTTTTTT. This translates into CASSLGTEKLFF.

The chain recombines TRBV5-1 with TRBJ2-5; D might be TRBD1 or TRBD2, each matching 5 bases. The CDR3 totals 15 residues. The germline CDR1 and CDR2 sequences are SGHRS and YFSETQ. V lost 4 bases and J lost 3, with 16 bases in between. The CDR3 nucleotides are TGCGCCAGCAGCCTGGGGACCGGAGTTGAAGAGACCCAGTACTTC. It is translated as CASSLGTGVEETQYF.

J is TRBJ1-1 and V is TRBV2, with 9 bases matching TRBD1. The CDR3 extends over 14 amino acids. Germline CDR1 and CDR2: SNHLY and FYNNEI. The V and J ends lost 6 bases and 6 bases, in that order; junction bases with no gene match: 8. The CDR3 sequence is CASRRDRESAEAFF. For the CDR3, the DNA is TGTGCCAGCAGAAGGGACAGGGAGTCCGCTGAAGCTTTCTTT.

The chain couples TRBV7-6 to TRBJ2-5; D is perhaps TRBD1 (5 bases). The germline gives CDR1 SGHVS, CDR2 FNYEAQ. V lost 2 bases and J 4 bases, leaving 17 bases between the germline ends. CDR3 length: 16 residues. The CDR3 nucleotides read TGTGCCAGCAGCTTATCTATGGGGTGGGGCTTAGAGACCCAGTACTTC. Residues: CASSLSMGWGLETQYF.

The gene calls are TRBV2 and TRBJ2-7; D is uncertain. The CDR3 has 12 residues. CDR1 SNHLY and CDR2 FYNNEI come from the germline V gene. With 0 bases removed from V and 7 bases from J, the gap between germline ends came to 7 bases. The CDR3 nucleotides are TGTGCCAGCAGTGAAGCGGTGGGAGAGCAGTACTTC. Its translation: CASSEAVGEQYF.

This clonotype was counted between two and nine times. The chain joins TRBV11-3 to TRBJ2-3; D is unresolved. V was pared by 2 bases and J by 6 bases, with 9 bases between. CDR1 SGHNT and CDR2 YENEEA come from the germline V gene. The CDR3 spans 13 residues. The CDR3 reads CASSLNVVDTQYF. The CDR3 region has the DNA TGTGCCAGCAGCTTAAACGTAGTGGATACGCAGTATTTT. Combining the CDR3 with reference TRBV11-3 and TRBJ2-3 gives the whole variable domain EAGVVQSPRYKIIEKKQPVAFWCNPISGHNTLYWYLQNLGQGPELLIRYENEEAVDDSQLPKDRFSAERLKGVDSTLKIQPAELGDSAVYLCASSLNVVDTQYFGPGTRLTVL.

The chain recombines TRBV5-5 with TRBJ2-1; the D is unclear. Trimming left V 5 bases short and J 8 bases short, with 17 bases between. The CDR3 consists of 14 residues. Germline V gene lookup returns CDR1 SGHKS and CDR2 YYEKEE (reference sequence). The CDR3 region is CASRNRDTRDEQFF. The CDR3 DNA sequence: TGTGCCAGCAGAAATAGGGATACTCGGGATGAGCAGTTCTTC.

Notes on this clonotype: Here the CDR3 omits its conserved ending phenylalanine or tryptophan, so a read error is the likely source. It is unclear where the CDR3 begins or ends on the DNA, so no DNA is shown, and the CDR3 is as TCRdb lists it. The chain links TRBV6-6 to TRBJ2-5. Ends included, the CDR3 has 8 residues. Germline CDR1 is MNHNY and CDR2 is SVGAGI (reference sequence). CDR3: CASSWTSP.

To note about this clonotype: Just one base apart from a much larger clone, this may be a read error. The chain recombines TRBV5-1 with TRBJ2-1; tentatively, D is TRBD1 (5 bases). The ends were cut back, 1 base at V and 4 bases at J, with 15 bases in the middle. Germline CDR1 reads SGHRS; CDR2 reads YFSETQ. The CDR3 consists of 16 residues. For the CDR3, the DNA is TGCGCCAGCAGCTTGAACAGGCCCGAAGGGTACAATGAGCAGTTCTTC. As protein: CASSLNRPEGYNEQFF.